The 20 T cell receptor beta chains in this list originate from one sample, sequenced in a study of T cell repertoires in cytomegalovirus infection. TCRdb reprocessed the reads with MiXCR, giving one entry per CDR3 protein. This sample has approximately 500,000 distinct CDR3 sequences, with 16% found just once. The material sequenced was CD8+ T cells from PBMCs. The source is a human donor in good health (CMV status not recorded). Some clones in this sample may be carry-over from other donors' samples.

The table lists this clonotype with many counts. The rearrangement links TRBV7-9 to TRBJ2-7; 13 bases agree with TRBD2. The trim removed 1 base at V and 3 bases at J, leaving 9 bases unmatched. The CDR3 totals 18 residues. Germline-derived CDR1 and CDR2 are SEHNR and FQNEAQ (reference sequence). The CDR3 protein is CASSLGTEGTSGVYEQYF. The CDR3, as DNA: TGTGCCAGCAGCTTAGGAACCGAGGGGACTAGCGGGGTCTACGAGCAGTACTTC.

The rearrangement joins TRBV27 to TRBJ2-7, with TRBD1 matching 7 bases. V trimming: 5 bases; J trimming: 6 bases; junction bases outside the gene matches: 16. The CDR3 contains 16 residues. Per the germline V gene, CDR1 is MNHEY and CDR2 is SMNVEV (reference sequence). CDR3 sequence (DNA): TGTGCCAGCAGTGTTCTGGGACAGTCCATCCCTCTCGAGCAGTACTTC. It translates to CASSVLGQSIPLEQYF.

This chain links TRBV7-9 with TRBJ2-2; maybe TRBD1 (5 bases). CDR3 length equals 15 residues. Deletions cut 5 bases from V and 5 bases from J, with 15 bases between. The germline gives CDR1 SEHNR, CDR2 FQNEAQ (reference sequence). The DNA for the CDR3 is TGTGCCAGCAGCCCTGGGGCATATCAAACCGGGGAGCTGTTTTTT. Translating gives CASSPGAYQTGELFF.

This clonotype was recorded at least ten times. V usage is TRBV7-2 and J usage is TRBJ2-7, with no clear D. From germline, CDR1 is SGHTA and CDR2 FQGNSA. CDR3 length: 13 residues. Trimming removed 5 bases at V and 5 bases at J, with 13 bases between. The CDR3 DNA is TGTGCCAGCAGCCTCAACCGACGGAACGAGCAGTACTTC. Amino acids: CASSLNRRNEQYF.

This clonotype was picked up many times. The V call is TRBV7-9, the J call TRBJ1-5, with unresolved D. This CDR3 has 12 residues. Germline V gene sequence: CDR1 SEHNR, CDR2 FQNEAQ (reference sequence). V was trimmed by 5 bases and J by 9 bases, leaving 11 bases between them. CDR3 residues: CASSRGGRPQHF. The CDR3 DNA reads TGTGCCAGCAGCCGCGGAGGACGGCCCCAGCATTTT.

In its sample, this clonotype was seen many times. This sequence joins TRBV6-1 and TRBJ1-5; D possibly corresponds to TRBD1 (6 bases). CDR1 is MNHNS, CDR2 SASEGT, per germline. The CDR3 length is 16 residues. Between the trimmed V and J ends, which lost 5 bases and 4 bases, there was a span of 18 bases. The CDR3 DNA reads TGTGCCAGCAGTCCATGGGGGCGGGAGGGAAATCAGCCCCAGCATTTT. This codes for CASSPWGREGNQPQHF.

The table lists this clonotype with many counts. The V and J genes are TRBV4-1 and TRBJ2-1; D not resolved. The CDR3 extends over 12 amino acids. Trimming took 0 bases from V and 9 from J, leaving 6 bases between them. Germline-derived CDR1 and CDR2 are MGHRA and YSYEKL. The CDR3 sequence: CASSQEDLEQFF. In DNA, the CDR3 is TGCGCCAGCAGCCAAGAAGATCTTGAGCAGTTCTTC.

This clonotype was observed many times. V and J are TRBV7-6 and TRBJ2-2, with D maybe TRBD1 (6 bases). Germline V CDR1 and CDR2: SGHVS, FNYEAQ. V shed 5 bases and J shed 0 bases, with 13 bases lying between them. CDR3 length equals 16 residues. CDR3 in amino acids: CASSPRTVPNTGELFF. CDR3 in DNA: TGTGCCAGCAGCCCACGGACAGTACCGAACACCGGGGAGCTGTTTTTT.

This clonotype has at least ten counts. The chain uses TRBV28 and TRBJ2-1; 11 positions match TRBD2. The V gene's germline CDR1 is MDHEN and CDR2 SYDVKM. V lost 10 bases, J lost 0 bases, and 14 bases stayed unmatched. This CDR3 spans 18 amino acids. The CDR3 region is CATIAPTSGISSYNEQFF. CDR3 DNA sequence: TGTGCCACCATCGCGCCGACTAGCGGGATTAGCTCCTACAATGAGCAGTTCTTC.

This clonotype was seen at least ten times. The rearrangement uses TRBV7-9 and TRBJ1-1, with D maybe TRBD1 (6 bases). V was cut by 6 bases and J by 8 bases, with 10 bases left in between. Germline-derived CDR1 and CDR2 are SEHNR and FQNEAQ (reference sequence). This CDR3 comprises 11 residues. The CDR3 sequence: CASSPDREAFF. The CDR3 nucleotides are TGTGCCAGCAGTCCAGACAGGGAAGCTTTCTTT.

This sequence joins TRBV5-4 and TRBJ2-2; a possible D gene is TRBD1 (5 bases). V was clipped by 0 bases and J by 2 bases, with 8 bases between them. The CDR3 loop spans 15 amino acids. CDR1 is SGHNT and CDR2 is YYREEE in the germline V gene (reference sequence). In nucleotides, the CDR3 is TGTGCCAGCAGCTTGGTCACAGGCAACACCGGGGAGCTGTTTTTT. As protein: CASSLVTGNTGELFF.

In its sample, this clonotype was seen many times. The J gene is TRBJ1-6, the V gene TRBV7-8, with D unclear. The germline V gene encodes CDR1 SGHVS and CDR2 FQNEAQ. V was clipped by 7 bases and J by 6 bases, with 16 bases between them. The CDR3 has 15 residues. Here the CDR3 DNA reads TGTGCCAGCATGGTGGGGTTCGGTGGTAATTCACCCCTCCACTTT. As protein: CASMVGFGGNSPLHF.

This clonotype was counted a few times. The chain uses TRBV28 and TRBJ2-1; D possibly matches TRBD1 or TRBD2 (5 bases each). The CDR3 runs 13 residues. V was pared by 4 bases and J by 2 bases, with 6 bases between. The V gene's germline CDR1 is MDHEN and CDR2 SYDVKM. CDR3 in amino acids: CASSWDAYNEQFF. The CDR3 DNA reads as TGTGCCAGCAGTTGGGACGCCTACAATGAGCAGTTCTTC.

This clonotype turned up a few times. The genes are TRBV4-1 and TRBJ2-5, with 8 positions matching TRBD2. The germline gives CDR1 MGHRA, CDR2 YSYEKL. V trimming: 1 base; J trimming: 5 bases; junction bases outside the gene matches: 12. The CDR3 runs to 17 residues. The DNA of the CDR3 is TGCGCCAGCAGCCAAGCCACCGGGACTAGGGCAGGGGAGACCCAGTACTTC. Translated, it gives CASSQATGTRAGETQYF.

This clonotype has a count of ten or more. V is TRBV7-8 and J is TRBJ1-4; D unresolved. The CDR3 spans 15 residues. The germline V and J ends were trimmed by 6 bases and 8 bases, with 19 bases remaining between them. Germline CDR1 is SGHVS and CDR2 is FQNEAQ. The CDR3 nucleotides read TGTGCCAGCAGTCTACCGGACCCGACTGAGGAAAAACTGTTTTTT. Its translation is CASSLPDPTEEKLFF.

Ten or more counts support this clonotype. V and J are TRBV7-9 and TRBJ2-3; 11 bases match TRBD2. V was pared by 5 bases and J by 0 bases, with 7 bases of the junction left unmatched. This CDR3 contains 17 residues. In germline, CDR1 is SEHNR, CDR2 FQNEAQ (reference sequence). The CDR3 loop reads CASSVPGLAASTDTQYF. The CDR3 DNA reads TGTGCCAGCAGCGTCCCGGGACTAGCGGCAAGCACAGATACGCAGTATTTT.

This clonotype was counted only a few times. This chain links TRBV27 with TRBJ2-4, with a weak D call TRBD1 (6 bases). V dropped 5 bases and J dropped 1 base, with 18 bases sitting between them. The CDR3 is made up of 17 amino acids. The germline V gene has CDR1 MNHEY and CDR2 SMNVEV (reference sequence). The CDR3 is CASSPPRGRRAKNIQYF. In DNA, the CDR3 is TGTGCCAGCAGTCCTCCCAGGGGCCGAAGGGCCAAAAACATTCAGTACTTC.

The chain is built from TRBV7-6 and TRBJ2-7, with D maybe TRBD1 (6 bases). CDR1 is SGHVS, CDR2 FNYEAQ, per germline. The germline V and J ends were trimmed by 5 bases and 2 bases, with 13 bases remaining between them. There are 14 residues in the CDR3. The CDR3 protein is CASSARDNPYEQYF. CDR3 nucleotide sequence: TGTGCCAGCAGCGCCCGGGACAACCCCTACGAGCAGTACTTC.

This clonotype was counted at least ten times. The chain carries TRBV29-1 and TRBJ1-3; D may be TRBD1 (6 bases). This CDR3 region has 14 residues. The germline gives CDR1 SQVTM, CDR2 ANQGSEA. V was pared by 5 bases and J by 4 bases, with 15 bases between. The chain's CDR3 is CSVSLGQPGNTIYF. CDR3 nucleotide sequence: TGCAGCGTTTCCCTCGGACAGCCAGGAAACACCATATATTTT.

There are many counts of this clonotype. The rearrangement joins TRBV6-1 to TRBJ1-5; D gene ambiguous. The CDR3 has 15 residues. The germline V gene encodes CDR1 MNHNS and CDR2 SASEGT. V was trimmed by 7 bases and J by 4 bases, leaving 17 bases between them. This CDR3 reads CASIKEKGFNQPQHF. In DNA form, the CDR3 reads TGTGCCAGCATTAAAGAAAAGGGATTTAATCAGCCCCAGCATTTT.